Below are 20 T cell receptor beta chains sequenced from a single sample in a study of control samples from healthy donors and cancer patients. The repertoire was sequenced with immunoSEQ multiplex PCR; TCRdb's copy has only in-frame clones and lacks some. The sample records about 140,000 clones, around nine tenths being singletons. The sequenced material came from blood. These receptor sequences come from a young woman in good health.

The chain employs TRBV18 and TRBJ2-7, with no clear D. This CDR3 has 12 amino acids. The V gene's germline CDR1 is KGHSH and CDR2 LQKENI. Deletions cut 3 bases from V and 6 bases from J, with 9 bases between. The DNA of the CDR3 is TGTGCCAGCTCACCTACGAGCTTCGAGCAGTACTTC. This sequence encodes CASSPTSFEQYF.

This chain joins TRBV6-1 and TRBJ2-7; TRBD2 matches at 8 bases. The CDR3 has 13 residues. Germline values: CDR1 MNHNS, CDR2 SASEGT. The J segment lost 1 base and the V segment lost 4 bases, leaving 0 bases of the junction unmatched. The CDR3 DNA is TGTGCCAGCAGTGTAGCGGGATCCTACGAGCAGTACTTC. This sequence encodes CASSVAGSYEQYF.

The chain recombines TRBV9 with TRBJ2-1; D unresolved. Germline V gene lookup returns CDR1 SGDLS and CDR2 YYNGEE. Trimming shortened V by 0 bases and J by 6 bases, and 4 bases separated the two germline ends. This CDR3 comprises 12 residues. The CDR3 DNA reads as TGTGCCAGCAGCGTAGGACTCAATGAGCAGTTCTTC. This gives the protein CASSVGLNEQFF.

V usage is TRBV7-3 and J usage is TRBJ2-2; 7 nucleotides align to TRBD1. Germline V CDR1 and CDR2: SGHTA, FQGTGA. J gave up 5 bases and V 0 bases, and 0 bases lay outside the gene matches. This CDR3 comprises 14 residues. This CDR3 reads CASSLTGQTGELFF. The CDR3 DNA follows: TGTGCCAGCAGCTTAACGGGACAGACCGGGGAGCTGTTTTTT.

The chain is built from TRBV4-2 and TRBJ1-3; 7 nucleotides agree with TRBD1. This CDR3 spans 16 amino acids. Per germline, CDR1 LGHNA and CDR2 YNFKEQ. V was pared by 1 base and J by 4 bases, with 7 bases of the junction left unmatched. Here the CDR3 reads CASSQAFDREGNTIYF. CDR3 in DNA: TGTGCCAGCAGCCAAGCCTTCGACAGGGAAGGAAACACCATATATTTT.

This clone has only a few counts. V gene TRBV9 combines with J gene TRBJ1-2; unclear D gene. Germline V lookup: CDR1 SGDLS, CDR2 YYNGEE. The CDR3 totals 13 residues. V lost 1 base and J 4 bases, leaving 8 bases between the germline ends. CDR3 DNA: TGTGCCAGCAGCGTACGGCGGTTCTATGGCTACACCTTC. This codes for CASSVRRFYGYTF. The full variable domain, completed using reference TRBV9 and TRBJ1-2, is DSGVTQTPKHLITATGQRVTLRCSPRSGDLSVYWYQQSLDQGLQFLIQYYNGEERAKGNILERFSAQQFPDLHSELNLSSLELGDSALYFCASSVRRFYGYTFGSGTRLTVV.

The J gene is TRBJ2-1, the V gene TRBV7-3, with TRBD2 as a possible D gene (5 bases). Germline V gene data show CDR1 as SGHTA and CDR2 as FQGTGA. The CDR3 is 14 residues long. V was pared by 0 bases and J by 5 bases, with 8 bases between. In DNA form, the CDR3 reads TGTGCCAGCAGCTTAACGACGACTAACAATGAGCAGTTCTTC. It encodes CASSLTTTNNEQFF.

The chain uses TRBV7-9 and TRBJ1-1, with 8 bases that match TRBD1. This CDR3 is 14 amino acids long. The germline CDR1 and CDR2 sequences are SEHNR and FQNEAQ (reference sequence). The trim removed 5 bases at V and 5 bases at J, leaving 7 bases unmatched. CDR3 amino acids: CASSPQGAQTEAFF. CDR3 nucleotide sequence: TGTGCCAGCAGCCCTCAGGGGGCTCAGACTGAAGCTTTCTTT.

The chain uses TRBV25-1 and TRBJ1-1, with 9 positions matching TRBD1. The CDR3 runs 14 residues. Looked up from germline, CDR1 is MGHDK and CDR2 is SYGVNS. The ends lost 1 base at V and 3 bases at J; junction bases unmatched: 0. CDR3 DNA: TGTGCCAGCAGTGAATGGGACAGGGACACTGAAGCTTTCTTT. This gives the protein CASSEWDRDTEAFF.

The chain recombines TRBV12-3 or TRBV12-4 with TRBJ2-5; 10 bases line up with TRBD2. The CDR3 runs to 13 residues. J gave up 5 bases and V 6 bases, and 3 bases lay outside the gene matches. CDR3 residues: CASRYSGRETQYF. CDR3 nucleotides: TGTGCCAGCAGGTATAGCGGGAGGGAGACCCAGTACTTC.

The chain links TRBV30 to TRBJ1-6; D might be TRBD1 (6 bases). CDR3 length: 13 residues. Germline V gene sequence: CDR1 GTSNPN, CDR2 SVGIG (reference sequence). The ends were cut back, 5 bases at V and 10 bases at J, with 15 bases in the middle. CDR3 residues: CAWERTGTSPLHF. DNA of the CDR3: TGTGCCTGGGAACGAACAGGGACCTCACCCCTCCACTTT.

This chain links TRBV9 with TRBJ2-3; TRBD2 might be the D (5 bases). Germline V gene data show CDR1 as SGDLS and CDR2 as YYNGEE. CDR3 size: 16 residues. With 4 bases removed from V and 4 bases from J, the gap between germline ends came to 19 bases. The CDR3 DNA reads TGTGCCAGCAGCCCCCGACCGGGTGGGAGTGCAGATACGCAGTATTTT. Its translation: CASSPRPGGSADTQYF.

CDR3 sequence reads: CASSQDPGANTEAFF. CDR3 in DNA: TGTGCCAGCAGCCAAGACCCCGGGGCGAACACTGAAGCTTTCTTT. The chain joins TRBV4-2 to TRBJ1-1, with D possibly being TRBD1 (5 bases). Trimming took off 0 bases at V and 1 base at J, with 9 bases between the two ends. The germline gives CDR1 LGHNA, CDR2 YNFKEQ. The CDR3 totals 15 residues.

This chain links TRBV4-1 with TRBJ2-1, with D perhaps TRBD1 (7 bases). This CDR3 contains 14 residues. Germline V CDR1 and CDR2: MGHRA, YSYEKL. V was trimmed by 0 bases and J by 7 bases, leaving 10 bases between them. CDR3 nucleotide sequence: TGCGCCAGCAGCCAAGAGACAGGGAGGAATGAGCAGTTCTTC. Amino acid sequence: CASSQETGRNEQFF.

The genes are TRBV2 and TRBJ1-1; tentatively, D is TRBD1 (5 bases). Germline assignment: CDR1 SNHLY and CDR2 FYNNEI. The CDR3 totals 16 residues. Trimming removed 4 bases from V and 6 bases from J, with 21 bases in between. For the CDR3, the DNA is TGTGCCAGCAGTGGGGGGTCTGGAGGGGCTGCGGCTGAAGCTTTCTTT. Protein sequence: CASSGGSGGAAAEAFF.

The chain joins TRBV21-1 to TRBJ1-6; no DNA check was done on the table's D call, TRBD1. TRBV21-1 has pseudogene status. CDR3 length: 13 amino acids. The CDR3 here is CASSKHRGSPLHF. The CDR3 coding sequence is TGTGCCAGCAGCAAACACAGGGGGTCACCCCTCCACTTT.

The chain joins TRBV3-1 (or the pseudogene TRBV3-2) to TRBJ2-1, with 10 bases lining up with TRBD2. The CDR3 is 16 amino acids. V was clipped by 4 bases and J by 7 bases; unmatched bases: 10. The germline V gene has CDR1 LGHDT and CDR2 YNNKEL (reference sequence). This CDR3 is CASSLPSGRGRNEQFF. CDR3 nucleotide sequence: TGTGCCAGCAGCCTTCCGAGCGGGAGGGGAAGGAATGAGCAGTTCTTC.

This clone was picked up one time. The chain is built from TRBV12-5 and TRBJ2-5; weak D call: TRBD2 (6 bases). CDR1 and CDR2 from the germline V gene are LGHNT and FRNRAP. Deletions cut 5 bases from V and 5 bases from J, with 27 bases between. The CDR3 is 18 amino acids. CDR3 nucleotide sequence: TGTGCTAGTGGTATGACGTTCGACGGGAGCGCCGGAGGGGAGACCCAGTACTTC. Amino acid sequence: CASGMTFDGSAGGETQYF.

This chain uses TRBV18 with TRBJ1-1; D is possibly TRBD1 (6 bases). CDR3 length equals 14 residues. The germline CDR1 and CDR2 sequences are KGHSH and LQKENI. The V gene lost 3 bases and the J gene lost 2 bases, with 10 bases spanning the gap. The DNA of the CDR3 is TGTGCCAGCTCACCCACAGGGACCAACACTGAAGCTTTCTTT. This codes for CASSPTGTNTEAFF.

This chain joins TRBV6-6 and TRBJ2-6; D uncertain. CDR3 length: 13 amino acids. The ends were cut back, 9 bases at V and 0 bases at J, with 6 bases in the middle. Germline-derived CDR1 and CDR2 are MNHNY and SVGAGI (reference sequence). The DNA of the CDR3 is TGTGCCAGTGAAGGCTCTGGGGCCAACGTCCTGACTTTC. It specifies CASEGSGANVLTF.